This TCR beta chain was recorded in a study of OX40 agonist ivuxolimab in advanced cancers. Data came from immunoSEQ multiplex PCR; TCRdb stores just in-frame clones and leaves some out. The data contain approximately 56,000 clones, approximately 90% of them singletons. V dropped 0 bases and J dropped 3; count of bases not matched to a gene: 5. The CDR3 is 16 residues long. Germline V gives CDR1 SEHNR, CDR2 FQNEAQ (reference sequence). A note on this clone: Its antigen is still unknown.

Study-wide findings and caveats: On average, CD8+ T cells had more expanded clones than CD4+.

This sample comprised CD4+ or CD8+ T cells sorted from blood, obtained in a trial of the OX40 agonist ivuxolimab. The receptor was derived from an adult with an advanced solid tumor such as melanoma, head and neck, liver or kidney cancer. The chain uses TRBV7-9 and TRBJ2-5; 9 bases agree with TRBD2. The CDR3 sequence is CASSLAQRLAEETQYF. CDR3 coding DNA: TGTGCCAGCAGCTTAGCGCAAAGACTAGCGGAAGAGACCCAGTACTTC.